This T cell receptor beta chain was captured by sequencing in a study of blood T cell repertoires in COVID-19 (TCRdb year 2020). General notes on the study: Samples covering the acute and convalescent phases of COVID-19 were provided by collaborators in the United States, Italy and Spain. A de-identified subject ID, COVID-19 status, age in years and sex were almost always included in the sample metadata. Where available, HLA class I and class II types were taken from metadata supplied by the sample provider and were not determined by assay-based typing. The prospective study material was composed of cDNA or gDNA derived from T cells, B-cell-depleted T cells, or PBMCs. The dataset comprised deeply sampled blood TCRbeta repertoires from subjects exposed to, actively infected with, or recovered from COVID-19. The samples were drawn from the first 160 participants of the ongoing ImmuneRACE study and from 1,254 subjects provided by 6 global collaborators. The repertoires were released in a freely available public database meant as a resource for research on the immune response to SARS-CoV-2. The research as a whole found: The quantity of clinical and demographic metadata differed by source and by participant and was supplied without curation.

Remarks on this clone: What antigen it recognizes has not been identified. No base-level quality is on record; no much larger clone is a single base apart.

For this chain, trimming is 4 bases at the V end and 5 bases at the J end, and the number of junction bases without a gene match is 0. Taken from cysteine to phenylalanine, the CDR3 has 13 residues. Only the CDR3 part of the read is kept: 39 bases, read in frame from the first base. The germline V gene yields MNHEY for CDR1 and SVGAGI for CDR2. Collaborating institutions collected whole blood in K2EDTA tubes following their own protocols. For TCRbeta analysis, collaborator samples were shipped as frozen whole blood, as isolated PBMCs, or as DNA extracted from either sample type. The immunoSEQ Assay, a bias-controlled multiplex PCR, was used to amplify TCRbeta CDR3 regions from genomic DNA. As for how the authors treated the data: Nucleated cell counts per sample were estimated from amplification of reference gene primers within the assay. To quantify the absolute abundance of each unique TCRbeta CDR3 rearrangement, sequence reads were collapsed and filtered. For each sample, productive Simpson clonality was calculated by taking the square root of Simpson's diversity index across productive rearrangements. TCRdb's version of the immuneACCESS table is confined to in-frame rearrangements and falls short of the full clone set. An unresolved V gene accounts for under half of the shortfall where checked; the remainder is of unknown origin. That table is the source of V, J and clone size, and D and trimming were worked out from the DNA. Counted in this sample were 120,000 to 150,000 clones; approximately 81% of them appeared once. Roughly two fifths of the sample rests with the top ten.

The chain uses TRBV6-5 and TRBJ2-1, and TRBD1 aligns with 9 junction nucleotides. The sequenced sample was peripheral blood. This TCR derives from a human donor in a cohort sampled during active COVID-19. The CDR3 reads CASSWDRDNEQFF. The bases are TGTGCCAGCAGTTGGGACAGGGACAATGAGCAGTTCTTC.